The 30 T cell receptor beta chains listed next were all sequenced from one sample in a study of OX40 agonist ivuxolimab in advanced cancers. Libraries were prepared by immunoSEQ multiplex PCR; TCRdb keeps only in-frame clonotypes and omits some of them. There are 45,000 to 65,000 clones in the sample; 80% to 95% occur only once, and roughly 9.4% lies in the top ten. The specimen was CD4+ or CD8+ T cells sorted from blood, collected in a trial of the OX40 agonist ivuxolimab. These receptors were collected from an adult with an advanced solid tumor such as melanoma, head and neck, liver or kidney cancer.

The CDR3 reads CATSRDMGTGAEAFF. CDR3 DNA sequence: TGTGCCACCAGCAGAGATATGGGGACAGGGGCTGAAGCTTTCTTT. The J gene is TRBJ1-1, the V gene TRBV15, with 10 positions matching TRBD1. Trimming at V came to 0 bases and at J to 6 bases, leaving 4 bases not matched to a gene. Germline loops: CDR1 LNHNV, CDR2 YYDKDF (reference sequence). CDR3 length: 15 residues.

The chain couples TRBV5-4 to TRBJ2-3, with D perhaps matching TRBD2 (5 bases). CDR1 SGHNT and CDR2 YYREEE come from the germline V gene (reference sequence). Trimming removed 4 bases from V and 3 bases from J, with 9 bases in between. CDR3 length: 13 amino acids. The CDR3: CASSQRGTDTQYF. The CDR3, as DNA: TGTGCCAGCAGCCAAAGAGGGACAGATACGCAGTATTTT.

The chain employs TRBV11-3 and TRBJ2-1, with 7 bases identical to TRBD2. This CDR3 contains 15 residues. V dropped 5 bases and J dropped 6; count of bases not matched to a gene: 10. Germline loops: CDR1 SGHNT, CDR2 YENEEA. The DNA for the CDR3 is TGTGCCAGCAGCCCCCTTGAAGCGGGACCCAATGAGCAGTTCTTC. Translated: CASSPLEAGPNEQFF.

The chain recombines TRBV5-5 with TRBJ1-6, with 9 bases aligning to TRBD1. CDR3 size: 17 residues. V lost 0 bases to trimming and J lost 0 bases; unmatched junction nucleotides: 1. CDR1 is SGHKS, CDR2 YYEKEE, per germline (reference sequence). In DNA form, the CDR3 reads TGTGCCAGCAGCTTGGGACAGGGGGGCTCCTATAATTCACCCCTCCACTTT. Translating it yields CASSLGQGGSYNSPLHF.

The chain uses TRBV19 and TRBJ1-1; D uncertain. Germline V lookup: CDR1 LNHDA, CDR2 SQIVND (reference sequence). Trimming shortened V by 11 bases and J by 2 bases, and 15 bases separated the two germline ends. The CDR3 runs 13 residues. The CDR3 bases are TGTGCCGCCTCAAGGGCCCCAAACACTGAAGCTTTCTTT. Its protein is CAASRAPNTEAFF.

This chain links TRBV9 with TRBJ2-5; TRBD1 aligns across 9 bases. Trimming at V came to 5 bases and at J to 5 bases, leaving 10 bases not matched to a gene. The germline gives CDR1 SGDLS, CDR2 YYNGEE. The length of the CDR3 is 15 residues. The DNA for the CDR3 is TGTGCCAGCAGGAACCCGGGACAGGGTGGGGAGACCCAGTACTTC. Protein product: CASRNPGQGGETQYF.

The J gene is TRBJ2-7, the V gene TRBV19, with D uncertain. This CDR3 region has 13 residues. CDR1 is LNHDA and CDR2 is SQIVND in the germline V gene (reference sequence). Between the trimmed V and J ends, which lost 3 bases and 3 bases, there was a span of 9 bases. The CDR3 loop reads CASSIRVGYEQYF. The CDR3 nucleotides are TGTGCCAGTAGTATCAGAGTAGGCTACGAGCAGTACTTC. Supplemented by reference TRBV19 and TRBJ2-7, the full variable domain reads DGGITQSPKYLFRKEGQNVTLSCEQNLNHDAMYWYRQDPGQGLRLIYYSQIVNDFQKGDIAEGYSVSREKKESFPLTVTSAQKNPTAFYLCASSIRVGYEQYFGPGTRLTVT.

The rearrangement joins TRBV28 to TRBJ1-2, with 7 bases aligning to TRBD1. Germline-derived CDR1 and CDR2 are MDHEN and SYDVKM. The CDR3 length is 16 residues. J was trimmed by 0 bases and V by 6 bases; bases with no gene match: 10. Here the CDR3 reads CASSARGTVTNYGYTF. CDR3 coding DNA: TGTGCCAGCAGCGCCCGGGGGACAGTCACTAACTATGGCTACACCTTC.

This chain links TRBV28 with TRBJ2-1; D ambiguous. Trimming stripped 3 bases from V and 3 bases from J, with 15 bases between. The CDR3 consists of 16 residues. Germline loops: CDR1 MDHEN, CDR2 SYDVKM. CDR3 DNA: TGTGCCAGCAGTTTCTTCGGACGGAGAAACTACAATGAGCAGTTCTTC. This encodes CASSFFGRRNYNEQFF.

The CDR3 DNA follows: TGTGCCAGCAGCCAGGGTGACAATCAGCCCCAGCATTTT. Residues: CASSQGDNQPQHF. This chain links TRBV28 with TRBJ1-5, with D tentatively TRBD1 (5 bases). Between the trimmed V and J ends, which lost 6 bases and 3 bases, there was a span of 9 bases. Germline CDR1 reads MDHEN; CDR2 reads SYDVKM. The CDR3 is 13 residues long.

The genes are TRBV27 and TRBJ1-1; 7 positions match TRBD1. CDR1 and CDR2 (germline): MNHEY, SMNVEV (reference sequence). The length of the CDR3 is 14 residues. V lost 4 bases to trimming and J lost 0 bases; unmatched junction nucleotides: 2. The CDR3 nucleotides are TGTGCCAGCAGTTCGGGACAGATGAACACTGAAGCTTTCTTT. Translated: CASSSGQMNTEAFF.

This chain connects TRBV28 to TRBJ2-3; D gene unclear. V dropped 3 bases and J dropped 5 bases, with 3 bases sitting between them. This CDR3 has 11 residues. Per germline, CDR1 MDHEN and CDR2 SYDVKM. The chain's CDR3 is CASSLIDTQYF. The CDR3 region has the DNA TGTGCCAGCAGTTTGATAGATACGCAGTATTTT.

The chain employs TRBV28 and TRBJ2-7, with D possibly TRBD2 on 6 matching bases. Germline V CDR1 and CDR2: MDHEN, SYDVKM. Trimming removed 5 bases from V and 8 bases from J, with 13 bases in between. The CDR3 covers 12 residues. Here the CDR3 DNA reads TGTGCCAGCAGTCCCCCCCGGGGGAAGCAGTACTTC. Translated: CASSPPRGKQYF. The full variable domain, with the rest looked up from reference TRBV28 and TRBJ2-7, is DVKVTQSSRYLVKRTGEKVFLECVQDMDHENMFWYRQDPGLGLRLIYFSYDVKMKEKGDIPEGYSVSREKKERFSLILESASTNQTSMYLCASSPPRGKQYFGPGTRLTVT.

The chain combines TRBV5-5 with TRBJ1-5; unclear D gene. This CDR3 contains 13 residues. In germline, CDR1 is SGHKS, CDR2 YYEKEE (reference sequence). Trimming took 1 base from V and 9 from J, leaving 11 bases between them. Here the CDR3 reads CASSLYPTRPQHF. The CDR3 DNA sequence: TGTGCCAGCAGCTTGTATCCGACGCGGCCCCAGCATTTT.

The J gene is TRBJ1-2, the V gene TRBV14; TRBD1 agrees at 9 bases. The germline CDR1 and CDR2 sequences are SGHDN and FVKESK. V lost 0 bases and J lost 4; bases outside the gene matches: 6. This CDR3 is 16 amino acids long. The CDR3 protein is CASSQDLWDRAYGYTF. In DNA form, the CDR3 reads TGTGCCAGCAGCCAAGATTTGTGGGACAGGGCCTATGGCTACACCTTC. Complete variable domain (other parts from reference TRBV14 and TRBJ1-2): EAGVTQFPSHSVIEKGQTVTLRCDPISGHDNLYWYRRVMGKEIKFLLHFVKESKQDESGMPNNRFLAERTGGTYSTLKVQPAELEDSGVYFCASSQDLWDRAYGYTFGSGTRLTVV.

In DNA form, the CDR3 reads TGTGCCAGTAGTATAGCCGGGACAGGTAGCAATCAGCCCCAGCATTTT. Amino acids: CASSIAGTGSNQPQHF. The V gene is TRBV19, the J gene TRBJ1-5; 8 nucleotides match TRBD1. The CDR3 totals 16 residues. The germline V gene has CDR1 LNHDA and CDR2 SQIVND (reference sequence). The trim removed 1 base at V and 0 bases at J, leaving 2 bases unmatched.

This rearrangement joins TRBV2 to TRBJ2-3; D tentatively reads TRBD1 or TRBD2 (6 bases each). V dropped 9 bases and J dropped 0 bases, with 7 bases sitting between them. CDR3 length equals 12 residues. Germline V gene lookup returns CDR1 SNHLY and CDR2 FYNNEI. In DNA, the CDR3 is TGTGCCAGAGGGGGGAGCACAGATACGCAGTATTTT. This encodes CARGGSTDTQYF.

The rearrangement uses TRBV5-6 and TRBJ2-3, with D tentatively TRBD1 (5 bases). The CDR3 extends over 17 amino acids. Germline CDR1 reads SGHDT; CDR2 reads YYEEEE. The V end was cut by 0 bases, the J end by 0 bases, with 14 bases between. CDR3 protein: CASSLDGHRTSTDTQYF. DNA of the CDR3: TGTGCCAGCAGCTTGGACGGACACCGAACCAGCACAGATACGCAGTATTTT.

The rearrangement uses TRBV28 and TRBJ2-1; 9 bases are a match to TRBD2. Germline V gene lookup returns CDR1 MDHEN and CDR2 SYDVKM. The V gene end was trimmed by 2 bases and the J gene end by 7 bases; junction bases not matched to a gene: 9. This CDR3 is built from 16 residues. The CDR3 is CASSLVSSGIGNEQFF. DNA of the CDR3: TGTGCCAGCAGTTTAGTGTCTAGCGGGATTGGAAATGAGCAGTTCTTC.

The chain carries TRBV27 and TRBJ1-2, with D hard to call. The V end lost 10 bases, the J end lost 0 bases, and 6 bases lay between the germline ends. The CDR3 is 11 residues long. In germline, CDR1 is MNHEY, CDR2 SMNVEV (reference sequence). In DNA, the CDR3 is TGTGCCACACAAGCTAACTATGGCTACACCTTC. Translation gives CATQANYGYTF.

This clone was recorded only once. The chain carries TRBV5-6 and TRBJ1-1; D is undetermined. V lost 2 bases, J lost 3 bases, and 8 bases lay in between. Germline CDR1 is SGHDT and CDR2 is YYEEEE. CDR3 length: 13 residues. The CDR3 DNA reads as TGTGCCAGCAGCTTTGGCACATACACTGAAGCTTTCTTT. Translation: CASSFGTYTEAFF.

The chain joins TRBV4-3 to TRBJ2-1; 10 bases line up with TRBD2. The CDR3 contains 16 residues. Germline trimming cut 1 base from V and 0 bases from J; bases unmatched to any gene: 0. CDR1 is LGHNA and CDR2 is YSLEER in the germline V gene. Here the CDR3 DNA reads TGCGCCAGCAGCCAAGCTAGCGGGAGCTCCTACAATGAGCAGTTCTTC. This encodes CASSQASGSSYNEQFF.

This sequence joins TRBV6-5 and TRBJ1-1; D uncertain. The CDR3 is 11 amino acids. V lost 0 bases and J lost 8, with 4 bases in between. CDR1 is MNHEY, CDR2 SVGAGI, per germline. The CDR3 reads CASSYSSEAFF. CDR3 nucleotide sequence: TGTGCCAGCAGTTACTCGTCGGAAGCTTTCTTT.

The chain recombines TRBV29-1 with TRBJ2-7; TRBD1 or TRBD2 may be the D gene (5 bases each). CDR3 length equals 15 residues. V was trimmed by 1 base and J by 0 bases, leaving 13 bases between them. Germline-derived CDR1 and CDR2 are SQVTM and ANQGSEA. The CDR3 loop is CSVEGTGTVSYEQYF. The CDR3 bases are TGCAGCGTTGAAGGAACCGGGACGGTCTCCTACGAGCAGTACTTC.

The chain combines TRBV4-3 with TRBJ2-7; 7 bases match TRBD2. The CDR3 has 18 amino acids. The V and J ends lost 0 bases and 0 bases, in that order; junction bases with no gene match: 11. Looked up from germline, CDR1 is LGHNA and CDR2 is YSLEER. The CDR3 DNA sequence: TGCGCCAGCAGCCAAGATTTGGGGGGGGAAACCGTCTCCTACGAGCAGTACTTC. This sequence encodes CASSQDLGGETVSYEQYF.

The V call is TRBV28, the J call TRBJ1-2; tentative D call: TRBD1 (6 bases). The CDR3 is 15 residues long. V lost 6 bases to trimming and J lost 4 bases, with 18 bases between them. In germline, CDR1 is MDHEN, CDR2 SYDVKM. The CDR3 loop reads CASSPQGLRIYGYTF. In nucleotides, the CDR3 is TGTGCCAGCAGCCCTCAGGGGCTGAGGATCTATGGCTACACCTTC.

The chain links TRBV7-6 to TRBJ1-1, with a tentative D call TRBD1 (5 bases). Trimming shortened V by 5 bases and J by 4 bases, and 20 bases separated the two germline ends. Germline V gives CDR1 SGHVS, CDR2 FNYEAQ. The CDR3 totals 16 residues. The CDR3 reads CASSIGGIWGSTEAFF. Here the CDR3 DNA reads TGTGCCAGCAGCATTGGAGGCATCTGGGGCTCCACTGAAGCTTTCTTT.

The chain joins TRBV6-5 to TRBJ1-1, with D possibly matching TRBD1 (6 bases). Trimming took off 9 bases at V and 0 bases at J, with 14 bases between the two ends. This CDR3 is 14 amino acids long. CDR1 and CDR2 from the germline V gene are MNHEY and SVGAGI. This CDR3 reads CASPPDSLNTEAFF. The CDR3 DNA reads TGTGCCAGTCCTCCGGACAGTCTGAACACTGAAGCTTTCTTT.

This chain links TRBV10-3 with TRBJ2-3; D gene unclear. The V end lost 1 base, the J end lost 3 bases, and 11 bases lay between the germline ends. CDR1 is ENHRY and CDR2 is SYGVKD in the germline V gene. The CDR3 consists of 15 residues. CDR3 DNA sequence: TGTGCCATCAGTGAGTTGGGGAAGAGAACAGATACGCAGTATTTT. Amino acids: CAISELGKRTDTQYF.

The rearrangement links TRBV30 to TRBJ2-1; 12 nucleotides match TRBD2. Germline CDR1 reads GTSNPN; CDR2 reads SVGIG (reference sequence). V trimming: 4 bases; J trimming: 9 bases; junction bases outside the gene matches: 22. There are 19 residues in the CDR3. The CDR3 sequence is CAWILGASGRAFSNGEQFF. The CDR3 region has the DNA TGTGCCTGGATCTTAGGGGCTAGCGGGAGGGCCTTCTCCAACGGTGAGCAGTTCTTC.